This T cell receptor beta chain was sequenced for a study of CD8+ T cells in alopecia areata. Study overall: Twice daily, treated patients received 5 to 10 mg of oral tofacitinib. Study-wide points: In scalp and blood, many expanded lesional clones persisted during tofacitinib.

The CDR3 length is 15 residues. The V end was cut by 7 bases, the J end by 0 bases, with 10 bases between. CDR1 is MNHNS and CDR2 is SASEGT in the germline V gene. A word on this clone: Antigen specificity is unknown.

Reverse transcribed after extraction, RNA yielded cDNA as the sequencing template. Only in-frame clones appear in the TCRdb table, and some are missing; sequencing was by immunoSEQ multiplex PCR. This sample has 150,000 to 200,000 clones, with 60% found just once. As to treatment: oral pan-JAK inhibitor, 5-10 mg twice daily. PBMCs, the starting material, were the source of sorted CD4+ and CD8+ T cells. The sequencing used CD4+ T cells sorted from blood, collected at week 24, from a patient treated with tofacitinib. This TCR derives from a human donor with alopecia areata. The chain has TRBV6-1 and TRBJ2-6, with D hard to call. In DNA, the CDR3 is TGTGCCAGCAATCCACGTAGCTCTGGGGCCAACGTCCTGACTTTC. Translated: CASNPRSSGANVLTF.